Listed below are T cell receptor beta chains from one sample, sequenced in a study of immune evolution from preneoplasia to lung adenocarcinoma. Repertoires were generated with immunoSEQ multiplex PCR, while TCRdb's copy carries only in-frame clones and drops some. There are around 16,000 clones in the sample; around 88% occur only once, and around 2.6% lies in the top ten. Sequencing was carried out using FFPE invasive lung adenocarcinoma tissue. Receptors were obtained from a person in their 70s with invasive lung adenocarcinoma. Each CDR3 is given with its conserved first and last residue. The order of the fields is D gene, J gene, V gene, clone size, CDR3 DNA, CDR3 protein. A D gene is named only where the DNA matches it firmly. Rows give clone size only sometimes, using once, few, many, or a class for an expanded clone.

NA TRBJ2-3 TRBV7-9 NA TGTGCCAGCACCCGGACCGGAGATACGCAGTATTTT CASTRTGDTQYF
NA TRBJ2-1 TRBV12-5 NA TGTGCTAGTGGTTTGGTAGTGGCACCCTACAATGAGCAGTTCTTC CASGLVVAPYNEQFF
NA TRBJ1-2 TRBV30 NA TGTGCCTGGAGTGTTAGGCAGCTGCAGGGCTACACCTTC CAWSVRQLQGYTF
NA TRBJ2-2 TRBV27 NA TGTGCCAGCCTACCATGGGGGAGCAGACTAAACACCGGGGAGCTGTTTTTT CASLPWGSRLNTGELFF
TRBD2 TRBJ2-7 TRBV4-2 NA TGTGCCAGCAGCCAAGAGGGGACTAGCGGCTCCTACGAGCAGTACTTC CASSQEGTSGSYEQYF
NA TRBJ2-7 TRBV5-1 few TGCGCCAGCAGCTTGGAATCAAACCCGGTCCACGAGCAGTACTTC CASSLESNPVHEQYF
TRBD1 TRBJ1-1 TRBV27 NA TGTGCCAGCAGTCTCTACAGGGGCACTGAAGCTTTCTTT CASSLYRGTEAFF
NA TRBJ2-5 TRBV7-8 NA TGTGCCAGCAGCAGGACGAATGGGTGGGAGACCCAGTACTTC CASSRTNGWETQYF
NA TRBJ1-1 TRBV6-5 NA TGTGCCAGCAGTTTCGGCGGGTACGGCACTGAAGCTTTCTTT CASSFGGYGTEAFF
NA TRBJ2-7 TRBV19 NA TGTGCCAGTAGTATGCTCGGGAGCAGCTACGAGCAGTACTTC CASSMLGSSYEQYF
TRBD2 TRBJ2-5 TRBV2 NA TGTGCCAGCAGTGATGGCGGGGGGGTCCAAGAGACCCAGTACTTC CASSDGGGVQETQYF
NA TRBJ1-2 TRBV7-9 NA TGTGCCAGCAGCCCTCAGGGTCTCGGCTATGGCTACACCTTC CASSPQGLGYGYTF
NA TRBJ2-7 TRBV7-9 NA TGTGCCAGCAGATCCTCCGGGACGTACGAGCAGTACTTC CASRSSGTYEQYF
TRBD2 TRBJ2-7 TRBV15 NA TGTGCCACCAGTAGGACTAGCGGGAGGGCCAGAGAGCAGTACTTC CATSRTSGRAREQYF
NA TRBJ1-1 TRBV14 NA TGTGCCAGCAGCCAAGTTAACGGGATCGGAGCTTTCTTT CASSQVNGIGAFF
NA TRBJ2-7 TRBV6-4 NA TGTGCCAGCTTGATATGGGAGCAGTACTTC CASLIWEQYF
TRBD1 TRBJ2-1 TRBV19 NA TGTGCCAGCATAGACAGGGGCTCCTACAATGAGCAGTTCTTC CASIDRGSYNEQFF